Sequencing of this T cell receptor beta chain was carried out in a study of blood T cell repertoires in COVID-19. Study-wide background: Material from acute and convalescent COVID-19 was sourced from the United States, Italy and Spain. Sources were T cells, B-cell-depleted T cells, or PBMCs; the material itself was cDNA or gDNA.

In the authors' workflow: It was from reference gene primer amplification that nucleated cell counts were estimated. Sequencing used immunoSEQ multiplex PCR; TCRdb keeps in-frame clones, though not all of them. V and J calls and clone size are those listed in that table; D and trimming were worked out from the DNA. The data contain around 100,000 clones, approximately 80% of them singletons. With V trimmed by 6 bases and J by 6 bases, 7 bases remained unmatched. There are 14 residues in the CDR3. CDR1 is LNHDA, CDR2 SQIVND, per germline (reference sequence). Sample: peripheral blood. This receptor was obtained from a human donor in a cohort sampled during active COVID-19. The chain uses TRBV19 and TRBJ2-2, with 7 nucleotides matching TRBD1. This chain's CDR3 is CASSLNRGAGELFF. In DNA form, the CDR3 reads TGTGCCAGTAGCCTAAACAGGGGCGCCGGGGAGCTGTTTTTT. Full variable domain (missing parts from reference TRBV19 and TRBJ2-2): DGGITQSPKYLFRKEGQNVTLSCEQNLNHDAMYWYRQDPGQGLRLIYYSQIVNDFQKGDIAEGYSVSREKKESFPLTVTSAQKNPTAFYLCASSLNRGAGELFFGEGSRLTVL.